The rows below give T cell receptor beta chains drawn from one sample of a study of control samples from healthy donors and cancer patients. The table came from immunoSEQ multiplex PCR; TCRdb's copy has only in-frame clones and leaves some out. Of about 120,000 clones listed, about 88% are singletons. The sample consisted of blood. The receptor set was obtained from a man in his late teens or twenties in good health. Each CDR3 is given with its conserved first and last residue. D genes are given only for firm matches. A row's size may be missing; if present it is once, few, many or a size class.

J | V | size | D | CDR3 | DNA
TRBJ2-7 | TRBV21-1 | many | - | CASSSRGIAGTNGYEQYF | TGTGCCAGCAGCAGTAGGGGAATTGCCGGGACTAACGGCTACGAGCAGTACTTC
TRBJ1-1 | TRBV12-5 | - | TRBD1 | CASGLGQGREAFF | TGTGCTAGTGGTTTGGGACAGGGCCGAGAAGCTTTCTTT
TRBJ2-1 | TRBV18 | - | TRBD1 | CASSPQDRVGNEQFF | TGTGCCAGCTCGCCGCAAGACAGGGTGGGTAATGAGCAGTTCTTC
TRBJ1-5 | TRBV19 | - | - | CASSISSSSGQPQHF | TGTGCCAGTAGTATATCTAGCAGTTCGGGACAGCCCCAGCATTTT
TRBJ1-2 | TRBV7-9 | few | TRBD1 | CASSSSGTGYGYTF | TGTGCCAGCAGCTCCTCAGGGACAGGCTATGGCTACACCTTC
TRBJ1-4 | TRBV5-4 | - | - | CASSTGRPANEKLFF | TGTGCCAGCAGTACTGGACGGCCCGCTAATGAAAAACTGTTTTTT
TRBJ2-3 | TRBV4-1 | - | - | CASSQVMASTDTQYF | TGCGCCAGCAGCCAAGTCATGGCTTCCACAGATACGCAGTATTTT
TRBJ2-7 | TRBV4-1 | - | - | CASSQEDSTYEQYF | TGCGCCAGCAGCCAAGAAGACAGTACCTACGAGCAGTACTTC
TRBJ2-7 | TRBV7-9 | - | - | CASSLGVSTQQYF | TGTGCCAGCAGCTTAGGCGTTTCTACGCAGCAGTACTTC
TRBJ1-1 | TRBV18 | few | - | CASSPGRISNTEAFF | TGTGCCAGCTCACCGGGAAGGATATCGAACACTGAAGCTTTCTTT
TRBJ2-1 | TRBV4-3 | few | TRBD1 | CASSQADRVINEQFF | TGCGCCAGCAGCCAAGCGGACAGGGTCATCAATGAGCAGTTCTTC
TRBJ1-3 | TRBV14 | - | - | CASSQGSWHSGNTIYF | TGTGCCAGCAGCCAAGGCAGCTGGCACTCTGGAAACACCATATATTTT
TRBJ2-2 | TRBV6-5 | - | - | CASSYSTTARDGELFF | TGTGCCAGCAGTTACTCGACAACAGCTCGGGACGGGGAGCTGTTTTTT
TRBJ2-6 | TRBV5-1 | - | - | CASSYGSGANVLTF | TGCGCCAGCAGTTATGGCTCTGGGGCCAACGTCCTGACTTTC
TRBJ2-7 | TRBV28 | - | TRBD2 | CASSFPGGRRNEQYF | TGTGCCAGCAGTTTCCCGGGAGGCCGGAGGAACGAGCAGTACTTC
TRBJ2-5 | TRBV6-1 | - | - | CASSEWARGGETQYF | TGTGCCAGCAGTGAATGGGCCAGAGGAGGGGAGACCCAGTACTTC
TRBJ2-3 | TRBV28 | - | - | CASSTPRDTQYF | TGTGCCAGCAGTACCCCCCGGGATACGCAGTATTTT
TRBJ1-3 | TRBV30 | - | - | CAWKRSGNTIYF | TGTGCCTGGAAGAGGTCTGGAAACACCATATATTTT
TRBJ1-5 | TRBV18 | - | - | CASSPDRLQPQHF | TGTGCCAGCTCCCCGGACAGACTCCAGCCCCAGCATTTT
TRBJ2-7 | TRBV18 | - | TRBD2 | CASSPPFIAGSDEQYF | TGTGCCAGCTCACCACCCTTTATAGCGGGATCTGACGAGCAGTACTTC
TRBJ1-2 | TRBV13 | - | TRBD1 | CASSRGDRNYGYTF | TGTGCCAGCAGCAGGGGGGACAGGAACTATGGCTACACCTTC
TRBJ2-2 | TRBV7-9 | - | TRBD1 | CASSFQGAGELFF | TGTGCCAGCAGCTTTCAGGGGGCCGGGGAGCTGTTTTTT
TRBJ2-1 | TRBV3-1/TRBV3-2 | - | TRBD2 | CASSVTGLAGGYEQFF | TGTGCCAGCAGCGTAACCGGACTAGCGGGAGGCTATGAGCAGTTCTTC
TRBJ2-7 | TRBV11-2 | - | - | CASSFPRTEITYEQYF | TGTGCCAGCAGCTTCCCGCGGACGGAAATAACCTACGAGCAGTACTTC
TRBJ2-7 | TRBV9 | - | - | CASSVEGDSSYEQYF | TGTGCCAGCAGCGTAGAGGGGGATAGCTCCTACGAGCAGTACTTC
TRBJ2-7 | TRBV7-2 | - | - | CASSLSGSSYEQYF | TGTGCCAGCAGCTTATCCGGGAGCTCCTACGAGCAGTACTTC
TRBJ2-2 | TRBV7-3 | - | TRBD2 | CASSLIGSGGTGELFF | TGTGCCAGCAGCTTGATTGGGTCCGGGGGGACCGGGGAGCTGTTTTTT
TRBJ2-1 | TRBV19 | - | - | CASSMGAPPAGQFF | TGTGCCAGTAGTATGGGGGCCCCACCGGCGGGGCAGTTCTTC
TRBJ2-7 | TRBV12-3/TRBV12-4 | - | - | CASSIQAYEQYF | TGTGCCAGCAGTATCCAGGCCTACGAGCAGTACTTC
TRBJ2-1 | TRBV30 | - | TRBD2 | CAWETSGYYNEQFF | TGTGCCTGGGAGACTAGCGGCTACTACAATGAGCAGTTCTTC
TRBJ1-1 | TRBV6-5 | - | TRBD1 | CASRDRGSLNTEAFF | TGTGCCAGCAGGGACAGGGGGTCTCTGAACACTGAAGCTTTCTTT
TRBJ1-5 | TRBV2 | few | - | CASSVLGFNQPQHF | TGTGCCAGCAGTGTTTTAGGCTTCAATCAGCCCCAGCATTTT
TRBJ1-1 | TRBV6-5 | - | - | CASSRVRSEAFF | TGTGCCAGCAGCCGAGTTCGGTCTGAAGCTTTCTTT
TRBJ1-5 | TRBV27 | few | TRBD1 | CASSLFKGAQSAQHF | TGTGCCAGCAGTTTATTTAAGGGGGCACAATCAGCCCAGCATTTT
TRBJ1-1 | TRBV7-2 | - | - | CASSLLDGNTEAFF | TGTGCCAGCAGCTTATTGGACGGAAACACTGAAGCTTTCTTT
TRBJ2-7 | TRBV5-1 | - | - | CASSFQALNYEQYF | TGCGCCAGCAGCTTCCAAGCCCTAAACTACGAGCAGTACTTC
TRBJ2-5 | TRBV7-2 | - | TRBD2 | CASSSGLAGGRDWETQYF | TGTGCCAGCAGCTCGGGACTAGCGGGAGGGAGAGATTGGGAGACCCAGTACTTC
TRBJ2-7 | TRBV12-5 | - | TRBD2 | CASGLVSASGRSYEQYF | TGTGCTAGTGGTTTGGTATCCGCCAGCGGGAGATCCTACGAGCAGTACTTC
TRBJ2-7 | TRBV15 | - | - | CATSRDNRVYEQYF | TGTGCCACCAGCAGAGATAACAGGGTCTACGAGCAGTACTTC
TRBJ1-5 | TRBV30 | - | - | CAWSVSGYGGTYSNQPQHF | TGTGCCTGGAGTGTATCAGGGTATGGCGGCACGTATAGCAATCAGCCCCAGCATTTT
TRBJ1-5 | TRBV11-2 | - | - | CASSLALDPGNQPQHF | TGTGCCAGCAGCTTAGCCCTCGACCCAGGGAATCAGCCCCAGCATTTT
TRBJ2-1 | TRBV7-3 | - | - | CASSLGNEQFF | TGTGCCAGCAGCTTAGGCAATGAGCAGTTCTTC
TRBJ1-4 | TRBV9 | - | - | CASSPEVSSATNEKLFF | TGTGCCAGCAGCCCAGAGGTGTCTTCCGCAACTAATGAAAAACTGTTTTTT